This T cell receptor (beta chain) emerged from a study of T cell responses to AZD1222 COVID-19 vaccine. The overall study: Second-dose timings of about 4 or about 12 weeks were pooled.

TCRdb keeps only in-frame clones here, not all; method: immunoSEQ multiplex PCR. The top ten hold less than 55% of the sample, which has under 130,000 clones, 90% to 95% seen once. General study findings and limits: Donors, mostly white British, included more females; clonal diversity was possibly underestimated.

The CDR3 is 17 residues long. Germline V gene sequence: CDR1 LNHDA, CDR2 SQIVND (reference sequence). Trimming took off 1 base at V and 0 bases at J, with 14 bases between the two ends. About this clone: As yet, its antigen is unknown.

The chain carries TRBV19 and TRBJ2-3; a possible D gene is TRBD2 (5 bases). Specimen: peripheral blood, collected on day 0 of AZD1222 vaccination. The origin of this receptor is an adult in good health. CDR3 protein: CASSIGGALSSTDTQYF. In nucleotides, the CDR3 is TGTGCCAGTAGTATAGGGGGAGCCCTCTCTAGCACAGATACGCAGTATTTT.